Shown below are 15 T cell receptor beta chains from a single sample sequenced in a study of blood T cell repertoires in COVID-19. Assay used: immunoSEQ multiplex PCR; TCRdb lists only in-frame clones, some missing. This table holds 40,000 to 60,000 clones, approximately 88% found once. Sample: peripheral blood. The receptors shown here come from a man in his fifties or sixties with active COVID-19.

In DNA form, the CDR3 reads TGTGCCATCAGTAACCTTGACGAGGAGGATGGCTACACCTTC. Its translation: CAISNLDEEDGYTF. The V gene is TRBV10-3, the J gene TRBJ1-2; D uncertain. The CDR3 totals 14 residues. V dropped 5 bases and J dropped 6 bases, with 16 bases sitting between them. The germline V gene encodes CDR1 ENHRY and CDR2 SYGVKD.

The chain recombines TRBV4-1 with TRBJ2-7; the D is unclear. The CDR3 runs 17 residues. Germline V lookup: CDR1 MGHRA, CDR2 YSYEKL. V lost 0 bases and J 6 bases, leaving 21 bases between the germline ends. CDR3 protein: CASSQDLVGSPLGEQYF. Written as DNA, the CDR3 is TGCGCCAGCAGCCAAGATCTAGTTGGAAGCCCTCTAGGCGAGCAGTACTTC.

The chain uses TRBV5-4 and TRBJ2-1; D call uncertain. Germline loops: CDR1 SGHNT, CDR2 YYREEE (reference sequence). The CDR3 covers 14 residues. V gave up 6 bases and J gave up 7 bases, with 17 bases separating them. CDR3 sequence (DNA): TGTGCCAGCAACCTACCGAACGACGGGAATGAGCAGTTCTTC. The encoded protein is CASNLPNDGNEQFF.

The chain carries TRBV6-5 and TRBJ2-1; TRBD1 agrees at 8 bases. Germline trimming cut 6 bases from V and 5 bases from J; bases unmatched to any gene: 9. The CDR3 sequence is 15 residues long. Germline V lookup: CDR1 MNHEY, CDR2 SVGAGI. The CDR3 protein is CASRTQGVGDNEQFF. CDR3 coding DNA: TGTGCCAGCAGGACACAGGGGGTCGGTGACAATGAGCAGTTCTTC.

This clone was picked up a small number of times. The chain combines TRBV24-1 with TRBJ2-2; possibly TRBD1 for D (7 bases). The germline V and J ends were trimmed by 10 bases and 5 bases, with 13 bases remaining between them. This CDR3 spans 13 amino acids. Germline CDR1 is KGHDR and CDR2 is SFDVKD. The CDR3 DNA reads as TGTGCCACAAGGACAGGAGGGACCGGGGAGCTGTTTTTT. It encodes CATRTGGTGELFF.

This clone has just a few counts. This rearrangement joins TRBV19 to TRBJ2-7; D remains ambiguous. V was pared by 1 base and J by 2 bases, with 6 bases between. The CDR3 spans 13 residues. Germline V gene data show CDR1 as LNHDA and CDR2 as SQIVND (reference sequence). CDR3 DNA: TGTGCCAGTAGTATAGCACAGACCTACGAGCAGTACTTC. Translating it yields CASSIAQTYEQYF.

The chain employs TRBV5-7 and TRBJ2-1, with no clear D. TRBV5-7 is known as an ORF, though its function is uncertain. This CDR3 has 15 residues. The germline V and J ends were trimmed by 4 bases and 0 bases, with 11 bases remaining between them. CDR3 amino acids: CASSHEESSYNEQFF. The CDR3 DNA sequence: TGTGCCAGCAGCCACGAGGAGAGCTCCTACAATGAGCAGTTCTTC.

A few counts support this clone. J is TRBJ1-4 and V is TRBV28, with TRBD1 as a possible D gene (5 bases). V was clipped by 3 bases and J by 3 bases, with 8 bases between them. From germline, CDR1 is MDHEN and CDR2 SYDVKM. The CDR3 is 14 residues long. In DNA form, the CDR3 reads TGTGCCAGCAGTTTTTGGGACTCTAATGAAAAACTGTTTTTT. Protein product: CASSFWDSNEKLFF.

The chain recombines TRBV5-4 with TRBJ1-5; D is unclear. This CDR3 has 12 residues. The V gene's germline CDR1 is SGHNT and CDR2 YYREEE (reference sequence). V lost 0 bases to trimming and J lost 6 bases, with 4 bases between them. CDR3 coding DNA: TGTGCCAGCAGCTTGGATAGTCAGCCCCAGCATTTT. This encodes CASSLDSQPQHF.

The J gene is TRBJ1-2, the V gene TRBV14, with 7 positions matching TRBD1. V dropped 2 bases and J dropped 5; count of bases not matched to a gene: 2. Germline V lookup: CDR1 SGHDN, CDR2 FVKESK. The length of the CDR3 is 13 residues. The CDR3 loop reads CASSQTGDYGYTF. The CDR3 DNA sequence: TGTGCCAGCAGCCAAACAGGGGATTATGGCTACACCTTC.

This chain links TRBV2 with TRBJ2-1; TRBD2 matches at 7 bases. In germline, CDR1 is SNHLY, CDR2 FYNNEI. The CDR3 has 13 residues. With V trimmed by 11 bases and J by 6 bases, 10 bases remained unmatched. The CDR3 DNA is TGTGCCGTGGGCGGGGGAGCGATCAATGAGCAGTTCTTC. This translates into CAVGGGAINEQFF.

The CDR3 is CASDGLAIDTQYF. In DNA form, the CDR3 reads TGTGCCAGCGACGGACTAGCTATAGATACGCAGTATTTT. The chain links TRBV6-5 to TRBJ2-3, with 8 bases identical to TRBD2. This CDR3 has 13 residues. Germline loops: CDR1 MNHEY, CDR2 SVGAGI. Germline trimming cut 8 bases from V and 5 bases from J; bases unmatched to any gene: 6.

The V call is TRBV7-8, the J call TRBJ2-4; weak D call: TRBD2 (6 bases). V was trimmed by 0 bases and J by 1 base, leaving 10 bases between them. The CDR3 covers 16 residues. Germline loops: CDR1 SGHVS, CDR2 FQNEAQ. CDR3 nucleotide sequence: TGTGCCAGCAGCTTAGCTGGCCTAGCGGCCAAAAACATTCAGTACTTC. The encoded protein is CASSLAGLAAKNIQYF.

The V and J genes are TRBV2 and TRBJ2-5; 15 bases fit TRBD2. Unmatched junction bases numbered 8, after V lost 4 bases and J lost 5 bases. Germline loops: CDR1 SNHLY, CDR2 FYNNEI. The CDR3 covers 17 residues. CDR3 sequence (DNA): TGTGCCAGCAGTGCCGGACTAGCGGGGGGGGCCGGGGAGACCCAGTACTTC. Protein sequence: CASSAGLAGGAGETQYF.

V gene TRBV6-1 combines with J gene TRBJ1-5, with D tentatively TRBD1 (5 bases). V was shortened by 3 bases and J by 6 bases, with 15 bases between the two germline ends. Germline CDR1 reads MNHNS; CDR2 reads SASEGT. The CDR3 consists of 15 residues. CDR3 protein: CASSDSRVLGQPQHF. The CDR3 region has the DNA TGTGCCAGCAGTGATTCCAGGGTACTTGGTCAGCCCCAGCATTTT.